Listed here is a single T cell receptor (beta chain). Patients were ineligible given autoimmune disease history or systemic immunosuppression. This specimen belongs to a study of OX40 agonist ivuxolimab in advanced cancers. The V gene's germline CDR1 is SGHTA and CDR2 FQGTGA. The CDR3 contains 16 residues. V shed 4 bases and J 9 bases; nucleotides not matched to a gene: 13. Repertoires were generated with immunoSEQ multiplex PCR, while TCRdb's copy carries only in-frame clones and drops some. Here the sample spans tens of thousands of clones, approximately 86% being singletons. The chain couples TRBV7-3 to TRBJ2-1, with 9 positions matching TRBD2. The TCR originated in an adult with an advanced solid tumor such as melanoma, head and neck, liver or kidney cancer. Material: CD4+ or CD8+ T cells sorted from blood, obtained in a trial of the OX40 agonist ivuxolimab. For the CDR3, the DNA is TGTGCCAGCAGCTCAAATAGCGAGCGGGAGGATAGTGAGCAGTTCTTC. Its protein is CASSSNSEREDSEQFF.